The rows below give T cell receptor beta chains drawn from one sample of a study of blood T cell repertoires in COVID-19. Sequencing used immunoSEQ multiplex PCR; TCRdb keeps in-frame clones, though not all of them. Of about 200,000 clones in the sample, 80% to 90% were seen once. The specimen sequenced was peripheral blood. The receptors here all came from a woman older than 75 with acute or convalescent COVID-19. Each CDR3 is given with its conserved first and last residue.

J: TRBJ2-5; V: TRBV11-2; CDR3: CASVPFLQIRGEETQYF
J: TRBJ1-5; V: TRBV7-2; CDR3: CASSLVSISKGAITQPQHF
J: TRBJ2-4; V: TRBV30; CDR3: CAWGTSTENIQYF
J: TRBJ2-3; V: TRBV28; CDR3: CASSLWSSGADTQYF
J: TRBJ2-7; V: TRBV5-6; CDR3: CASTRWGPYEQYF
J: TRBJ1-2; V: TRBV7-9; CDR3: CASSPHPVRNYGYTF
J: TRBJ1-4; V: TRBV5-1; CDR3: CASSGSPEEKLFF
J: TRBJ1-1; V: TRBV5-1; CDR3: CASSPRRDTEAFF
J: TRBJ1-1; V: TRBV6-5; CDR3: CASSSPETGAPEAFF
J: TRBJ1-1; V: TRBV18; CDR3: CASSPSITGGLGDTEAFF
J: TRBJ2-2; V: TRBV9; CDR3: CASNRAGTGELFF
J: TRBJ2-1; V: TRBV30; CDR3: CAWDSTGSSYNEQFF
J: TRBJ1-6; V: TRBV18; CDR3: CASSPEMPGQGNSPLHF
J: TRBJ1-4; V: TRBV4-3; CDR3: CASSQGGAAATNEKLFF
J: TRBJ2-5; V: TRBV7-7; CDR3: CASSLALQGGGETQYF
J: TRBJ2-2; V: TRBV3-1/TRBV3-2; CDR3: CASSPWTGVTGELFF
J: TRBJ2-1; V: TRBV29-1; CDR3: CSPRGGLGSYNEQFF
J: TRBJ1-1; V: TRBV7-2; CDR3: CASSLVPGSNTEAFF
J: TRBJ2-7; V: TRBV14; CDR3: CASSQDWARAHEQYF
J: TRBJ2-1; V: TRBV19; CDR3: CASSNRLAGFYNEQFF
J: TRBJ1-5; V: TRBV9; CDR3: CASSVQGVGQPQHF
J: TRBJ2-7; V: TRBV10-3; CDR3: CAISEVAGHKSSYEQYF
J: TRBJ2-7; V: TRBV5-1; CDR3: CASSWGTDSYEQYF
J: TRBJ1-5; V: TRBV29-1; CDR3: CSAGAANQPQHF
J: TRBJ1-5; V: TRBV6-2/TRBV6-3; CDR3: CASSYRTTDRAPQHF
J: TRBJ1-5; V: TRBV6-4; CDR3: CASSEQPGINQPQHF
J: TRBJ2-7; V: TRBV11-2; CDR3: CASSSTSGRSYEQYF
J: TRBJ1-1; V: TRBV5-1; CDR3: CASSSGFFGESTEAFF
J: TRBJ2-1; V: TRBV18; CDR3: CASSPSKPKESSYNEQFF
J: TRBJ2-1; V: TRBV19; CDR3: CASRLAGGWYEQFF